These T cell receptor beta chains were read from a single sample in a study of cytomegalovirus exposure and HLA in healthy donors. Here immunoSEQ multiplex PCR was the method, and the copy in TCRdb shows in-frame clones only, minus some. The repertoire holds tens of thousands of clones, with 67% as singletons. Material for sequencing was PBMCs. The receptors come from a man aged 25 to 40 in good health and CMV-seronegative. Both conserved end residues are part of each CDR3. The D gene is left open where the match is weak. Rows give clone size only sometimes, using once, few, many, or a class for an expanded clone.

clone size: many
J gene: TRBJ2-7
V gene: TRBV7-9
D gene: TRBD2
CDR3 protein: CASSLLAGGYEQYF
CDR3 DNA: TGTGCCAGCAGCCTCCTAGCGGGAGGCTACGAGCAGTACTTC

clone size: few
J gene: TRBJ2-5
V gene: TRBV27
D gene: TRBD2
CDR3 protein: CASSRGTSGEPYQETQYF
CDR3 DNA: TGTGCCAGCAGCCGTGGGACTAGCGGAGAGCCTTACCAAGAGACCCAGTACTTC

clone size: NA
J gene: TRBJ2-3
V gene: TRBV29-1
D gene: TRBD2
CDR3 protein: CSVEPRREGTDTQYF
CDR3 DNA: TGCAGCGTTGAACCACGGCGGGAGGGCACAGATACGCAGTATTTT

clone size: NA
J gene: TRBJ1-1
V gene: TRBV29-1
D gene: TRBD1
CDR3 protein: CSVDNRFDRDTEAFF
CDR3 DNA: TGCAGCGTGGATAATAGATTTGACAGGGACACTGAAGCTTTCTTT

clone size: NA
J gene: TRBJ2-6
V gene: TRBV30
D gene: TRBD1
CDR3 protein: CAVQRDRARSGANVLTF
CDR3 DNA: TGTGCCGTACAAAGGGACAGGGCACGCTCTGGGGCCAACGTCCTGACTTTC

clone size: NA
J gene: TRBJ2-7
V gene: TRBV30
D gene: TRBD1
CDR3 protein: CAGTRGFPYEQYF
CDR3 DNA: TGTGCCGGTACCAGGGGGTTTCCCTACGAGCAGTACTTC

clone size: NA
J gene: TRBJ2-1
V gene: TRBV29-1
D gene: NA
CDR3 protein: CSVEASETGADEQFF
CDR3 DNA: TGCAGCGTTGAAGCGTCGGAGACTGGGGCAGATGAGCAGTTCTTC

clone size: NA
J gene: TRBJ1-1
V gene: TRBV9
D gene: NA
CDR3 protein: CASSRDSEAFF
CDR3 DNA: TGTGCCAGCAGCAGAGACAGTGAAGCTTTCTTT

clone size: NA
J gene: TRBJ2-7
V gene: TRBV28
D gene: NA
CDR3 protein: CASSFRDEQYF
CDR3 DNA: TGTGCCAGCAGTTTCAGGGACGAGCAGTACTTC

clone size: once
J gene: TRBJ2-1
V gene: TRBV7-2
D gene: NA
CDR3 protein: CASSLQAVAYNEQFF
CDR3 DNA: TGTGCCAGCAGCTTACAAGCGGTCGCCTACAATGAGCAGTTCTTC

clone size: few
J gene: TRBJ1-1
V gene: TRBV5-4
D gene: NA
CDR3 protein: CASSLSLETEAFF
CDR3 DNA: TGTGCCAGCAGCTTAAGTTTAGAGACTGAAGCTTTCTTT

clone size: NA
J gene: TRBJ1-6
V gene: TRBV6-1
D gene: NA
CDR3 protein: CASRPRQISNSPLHF
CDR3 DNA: TGTGCCAGCAGGCCGAGACAGATTTCTAATTCACCCCTCCACTTT

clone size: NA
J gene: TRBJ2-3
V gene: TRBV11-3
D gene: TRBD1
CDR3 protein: CASSLGDRDTDTQYF
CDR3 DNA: TGTGCCAGCAGCTTAGGGGACAGAGACACAGATACGCAGTATTTT

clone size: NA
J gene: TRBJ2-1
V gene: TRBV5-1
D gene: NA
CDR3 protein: CASSLVPGANEQFF
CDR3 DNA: TGCGCCAGCAGCTTGGTCCCGGGAGCGAATGAGCAGTTCTTC

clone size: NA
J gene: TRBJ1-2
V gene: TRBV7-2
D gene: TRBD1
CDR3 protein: CASSLADRTNYGYTF
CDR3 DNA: TGTGCCAGCAGCTTAGCGGACAGGACTAACTATGGCTACACCTTC

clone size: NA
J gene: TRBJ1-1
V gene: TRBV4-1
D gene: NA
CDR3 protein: CASSQYSPGTEAFF
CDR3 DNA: TGCGCCAGCAGCCAATATTCCCCGGGCACTGAAGCTTTCTTT

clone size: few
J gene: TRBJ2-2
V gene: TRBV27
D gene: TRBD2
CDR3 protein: CASNRHGGGGTGELFF
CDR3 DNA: TGTGCCAGCAATAGACACGGGGGCGGGGGGACCGGGGAGCTGTTTTTT

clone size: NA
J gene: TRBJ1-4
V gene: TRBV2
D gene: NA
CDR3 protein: CASSDRGANEKLFF
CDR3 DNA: TGTGCCAGCAGTGACAGGGGAGCTAATGAAAAACTGTTTTTT